This T cell receptor beta chain was recovered during a study of PD-L1 blockade in urothelial cancer. The CDR3 covers 14 residues. Trimming removed 2 bases at V and 1 base at J, with 10 bases between. Per the germline V gene, CDR1 is SQVTM and CDR2 is ANQGSEA. Spike-ins of synthetic TCR analog templates went into each PCR. Assay: immunoSEQ multiplex PCR; the TCRdb copy retains only in-frame clones and omits some. The table has around 69,000 clones, approximately 90% seen once. Specified time point: peripheral blood 6 weeks after treatment start. This clonotype was obtained from an elderly woman with urothelial cancer. Sample: PBMCs, taken around atezolizumab (anti-PD-L1) treatment. The genes are TRBV29-1 and TRBJ2-3; D uncertain. The CDR3 region is CSVETLHGTDTQYF. The CDR3 coding sequence is TGCAGCGTTGAAACTCTCCACGGCACAGATACGCAGTATTTT.